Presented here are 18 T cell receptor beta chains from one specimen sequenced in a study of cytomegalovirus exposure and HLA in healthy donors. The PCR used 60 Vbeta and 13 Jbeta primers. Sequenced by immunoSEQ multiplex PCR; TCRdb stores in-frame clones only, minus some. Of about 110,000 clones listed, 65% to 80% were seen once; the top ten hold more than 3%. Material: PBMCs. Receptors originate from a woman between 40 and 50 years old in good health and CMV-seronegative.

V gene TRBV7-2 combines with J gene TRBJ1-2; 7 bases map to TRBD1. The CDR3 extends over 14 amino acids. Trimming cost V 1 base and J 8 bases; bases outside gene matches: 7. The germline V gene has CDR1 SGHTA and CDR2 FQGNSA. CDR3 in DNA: TGTGCCAGCAGCTTAGGGGCCAGGGGGAGCGGCTACACCTTC. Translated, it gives CASSLGARGSGYTF.

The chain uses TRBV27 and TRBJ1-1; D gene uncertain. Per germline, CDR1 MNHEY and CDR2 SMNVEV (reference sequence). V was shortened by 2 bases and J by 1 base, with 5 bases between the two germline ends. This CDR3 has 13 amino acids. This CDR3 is CASSLTENTEAFF. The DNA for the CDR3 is TGTGCCAGCAGTTTAACAGAGAACACTGAAGCTTTCTTT.

Here the CDR3 DNA reads TGTGCCAGCAGCCCCCAGCAGGGTAGCGGCTACGAGCAGTACTTC. It specifies CASSPQQGSGYEQYF. This chain links TRBV7-2 with TRBJ2-7; tentative D call: TRBD2 (6 bases). This CDR3 is built from 15 residues. Germline V gene lookup returns CDR1 SGHTA and CDR2 FQGNSA. Between the trimmed V and J ends, which lost 5 bases and 3 bases, there was a span of 17 bases.

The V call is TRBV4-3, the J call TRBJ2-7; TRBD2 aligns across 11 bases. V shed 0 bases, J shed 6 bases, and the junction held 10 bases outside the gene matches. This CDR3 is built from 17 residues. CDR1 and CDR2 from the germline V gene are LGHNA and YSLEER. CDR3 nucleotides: TGCGCCAGCAGCCAAGATAGGGGTAGCGGGAGGGCCGGCGAGCAGTACTTC. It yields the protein CASSQDRGSGRAGEQYF.

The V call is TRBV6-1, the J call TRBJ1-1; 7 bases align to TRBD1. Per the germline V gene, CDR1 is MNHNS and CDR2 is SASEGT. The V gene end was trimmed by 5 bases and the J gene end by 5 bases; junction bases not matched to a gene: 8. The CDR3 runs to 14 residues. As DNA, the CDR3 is TGTGCCAGCAGTCGAACAACAGGGGTTACTGAAGCTTTCTTT. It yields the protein CASSRTTGVTEAFF.

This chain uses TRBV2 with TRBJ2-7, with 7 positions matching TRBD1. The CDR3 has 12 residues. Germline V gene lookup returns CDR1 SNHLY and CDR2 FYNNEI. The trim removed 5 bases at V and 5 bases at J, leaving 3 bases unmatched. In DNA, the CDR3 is TGTGCCAGCAGTCCGACAGGGCACGAGCAGTACTTC. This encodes CASSPTGHEQYF.

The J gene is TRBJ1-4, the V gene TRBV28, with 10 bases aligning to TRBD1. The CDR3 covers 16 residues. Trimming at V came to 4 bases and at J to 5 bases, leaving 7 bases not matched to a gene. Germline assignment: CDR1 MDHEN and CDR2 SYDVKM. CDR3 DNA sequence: TGTGCCAGCAGTTCCCCCAGACAGGGGGCGAATGAAAAACTGTTTTTT. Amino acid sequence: CASSSPRQGANEKLFF.

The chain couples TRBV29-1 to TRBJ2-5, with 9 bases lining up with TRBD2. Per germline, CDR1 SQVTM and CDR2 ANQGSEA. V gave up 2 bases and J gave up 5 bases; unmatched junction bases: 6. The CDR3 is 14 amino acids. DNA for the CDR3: TGCAGCGTTGAACTAGCGGGGAGAATGGAGACCCAGTACTTC. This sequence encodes CSVELAGRMETQYF.

The CDR3 reads CASRTDRGANEKLFF. CDR3 DNA: TGTGCCAGCAGGACCGACAGGGGAGCTAATGAAAAACTGTTTTTT. V gene TRBV6-5 combines with J gene TRBJ1-4, with 8 bases fitting TRBD1. V shed 6 bases and J 3 bases; nucleotides not matched to a gene: 6. The CDR3 consists of 15 residues. Germline V gene sequence: CDR1 MNHEY, CDR2 SVGAGI.

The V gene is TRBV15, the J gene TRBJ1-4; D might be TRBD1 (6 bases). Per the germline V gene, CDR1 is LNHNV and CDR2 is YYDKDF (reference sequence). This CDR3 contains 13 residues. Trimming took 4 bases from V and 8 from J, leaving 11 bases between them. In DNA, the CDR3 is TGTGCCACCAGCACGCTCAGGGGAGAAAAACTGTTTTTT. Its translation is CATSTLRGEKLFF.

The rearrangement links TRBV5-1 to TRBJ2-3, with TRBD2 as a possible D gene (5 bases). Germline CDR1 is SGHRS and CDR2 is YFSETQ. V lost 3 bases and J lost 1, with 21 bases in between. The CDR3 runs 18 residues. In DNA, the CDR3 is TGCGCCAGCAGCTCCCCCCCCTCACTAGATCGGGGCACAGATACGCAGTATTTT. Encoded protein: CASSSPPSLDRGTDTQYF. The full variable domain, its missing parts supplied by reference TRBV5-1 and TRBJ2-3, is KAGVTQTPRYLIKTRGQQVTLSCSPISGHRSVSWYQQTPGQGLQFLFEYFSETQRNKGNFPGRFSGRQFSNSRSEMNVSTLELGDSALYLCASSSPPSLDRGTDTQYFGPGTRLTVL.

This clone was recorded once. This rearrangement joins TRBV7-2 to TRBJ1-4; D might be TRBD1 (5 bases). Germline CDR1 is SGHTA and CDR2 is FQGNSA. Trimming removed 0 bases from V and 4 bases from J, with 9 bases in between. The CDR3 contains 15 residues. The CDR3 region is CASSLAGDGNEKLFF. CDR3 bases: TGTGCCAGCAGCTTAGCAGGGGATGGTAATGAAAAACTGTTTTTT. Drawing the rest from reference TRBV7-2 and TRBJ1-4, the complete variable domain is GAGVSQSPSNKVTEKGKDVELRCDPISGHTALYWYRQSLGQGLEFLIYFQGNSAPDKSGLPSDRFSAERTGGSVSTLTIQRTQQEDSAVYLCASSLAGDGNEKLFFGSGTQLSVL.

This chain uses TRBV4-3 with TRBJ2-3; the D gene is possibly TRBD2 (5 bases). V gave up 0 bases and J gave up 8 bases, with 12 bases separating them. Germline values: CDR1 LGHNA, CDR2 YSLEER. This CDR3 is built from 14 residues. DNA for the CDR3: TGCGCCAGCAGCCAAGATTTCCGAGGGCGTACGCAGTATTTT. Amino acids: CASSQDFRGRTQYF.

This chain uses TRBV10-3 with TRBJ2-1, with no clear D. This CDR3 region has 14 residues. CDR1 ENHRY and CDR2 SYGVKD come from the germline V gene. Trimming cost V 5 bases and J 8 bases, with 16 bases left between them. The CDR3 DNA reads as TGTGCCATCAGTCCCAACCGAGCTAGTTATGAGCAGTTCTTC. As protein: CAISPNRASYEQFF.

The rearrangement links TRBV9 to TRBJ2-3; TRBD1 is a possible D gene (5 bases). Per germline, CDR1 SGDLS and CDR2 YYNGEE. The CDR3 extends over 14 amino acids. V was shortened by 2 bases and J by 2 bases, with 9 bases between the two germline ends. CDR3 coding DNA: TGTGCCAGCAGCGTCCCAGGGAACACAGATACGCAGTATTTT. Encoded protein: CASSVPGNTDTQYF.

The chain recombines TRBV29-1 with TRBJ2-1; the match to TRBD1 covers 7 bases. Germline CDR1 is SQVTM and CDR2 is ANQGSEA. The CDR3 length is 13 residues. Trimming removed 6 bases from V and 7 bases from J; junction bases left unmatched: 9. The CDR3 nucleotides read TGCAGCGTGGGACAGACCCTCAGGAATGAGCAGTTCTTC. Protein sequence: CSVGQTLRNEQFF.

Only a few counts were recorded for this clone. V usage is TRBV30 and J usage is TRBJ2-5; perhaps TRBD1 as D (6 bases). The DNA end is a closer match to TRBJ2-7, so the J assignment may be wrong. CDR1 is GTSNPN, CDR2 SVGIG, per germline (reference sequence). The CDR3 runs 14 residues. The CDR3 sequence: CAWSAGDTSYEQYF. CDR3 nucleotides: TGTGCCTGGAGTGCTGGGGACACCTCCTACGAGCAGTACTTC.

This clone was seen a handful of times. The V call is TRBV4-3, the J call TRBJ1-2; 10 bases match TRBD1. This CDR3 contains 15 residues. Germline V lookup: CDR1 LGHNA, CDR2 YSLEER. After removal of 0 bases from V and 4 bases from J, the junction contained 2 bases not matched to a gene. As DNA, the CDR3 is TGCGCCAGCAGCCAAGAGGGGACAGGGGTCTATGGCTACACCTTC. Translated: CASSQEGTGVYGYTF.